The next 21 T cell receptor beta chains were all read from a single sample in a study of CD8+ T cells in alopecia areata. The treatment here: oral pan-JAK inhibitor, 5-10 mg twice daily. It was cDNA, reverse transcribed from extracted RNA, that served as the sequencing template. Libraries were prepared by immunoSEQ multiplex PCR; TCRdb keeps only in-frame clonotypes and omits some of them. Among more than 200,000 clones listed, more than 55% were seen once. Sequencing used CD4+ T cells sorted from blood, obtained around week 44, from a patient treated with tofacitinib. Source of these receptors: a human donor with alopecia areata.

This chain joins TRBV29-1 and TRBJ1-1, with D uncertain. The CDR3 length is 12 residues. Germline assignment: CDR1 SQVTM and CDR2 ANQGSEA. The V end lost 6 bases, the J end lost 6 bases, and 14 bases lay between the germline ends. CDR3 DNA: TGCAGCGTATCCATCCAGGACCCTGAAGCTTTCTTT. As protein: CSVSIQDPEAFF.

The chain combines TRBV4-3 with TRBJ1-2; no firm D call. V lost 0 bases and J lost 4, with 12 bases in between. From germline, CDR1 is LGHNA and CDR2 YSLEER. This CDR3 is built from 15 residues. As DNA, the CDR3 is TGCGCCAGCAGCCAAGATGCCCCCGCGGGCTATGGCTACACCTTC. This codes for CASSQDAPAGYGYTF.

With respect to this clone: The sample holds other DNA sequences that translate to the same CDR3. The V and J genes are TRBV30 and TRBJ1-1; D is undetermined. The germline gives CDR1 GTSNPN, CDR2 SVGIG (reference sequence). The CDR3 has 13 amino acids. Trimming pared 1 base from V and 1 base from J, leaving 7 bases between. The CDR3 loop is CAWSDRGNTEAFF. CDR3 DNA sequence: TGTGCCTGGAGTGACCGAGGGAACACTGAAGCTTTCTTT.

This chain uses TRBV19 with TRBJ1-6, with 9 nucleotides matching TRBD1. The CDR3 extends over 13 amino acids. Unmatched junction bases numbered 3, after V lost 8 bases and J lost 7 bases. CDR1 is LNHDA, CDR2 SQIVND, per germline (reference sequence). The CDR3 is CASSGQGNSPLHF. CDR3 DNA: TGTGCCAGTTCCGGACAGGGGAATTCACCCCTCCACTTT.

The chain has TRBV5-1 and TRBJ2-5; D unresolved. The germline CDR1 and CDR2 sequences are SGHRS and YFSETQ. Deletions cut 0 bases from V and 2 bases from J, with 8 bases between. The CDR3 is 14 amino acids. CDR3 DNA sequence: TGCGCCAGCAGCTTGGACCCCCCGCAAGAGACCCAGTACTTC. It yields the protein CASSLDPPQETQYF.

This clone was detected only once. The rearrangement joins TRBV11-3 to TRBJ2-1; no firm D call. The V end lost 3 bases, the J end lost 5 bases, and 11 bases lay between the germline ends. CDR1 SGHNT and CDR2 YENEEA come from the germline V gene. The CDR3 is made up of 14 amino acids. CDR3 protein: CASSLDQIDNEQFF. The CDR3 bases are TGTGCCAGCAGCTTGGACCAGATAGACAATGAGCAGTTCTTC. Full variable domain (rest looked up from reference TRBV11-3 and TRBJ2-1): EAGVVQSPRYKIIEKKQPVAFWCNPISGHNTLYWYLQNLGQGPELLIRYENEEAVDDSQLPKDRFSAERLKGVDSTLKIQPAELGDSAVYLCASSLDQIDNEQFFGPGTRLTVL.

The chain combines TRBV25-1 with TRBJ1-1; 10 positions agree with TRBD1. This CDR3 is built from 14 residues. Germline lookup yields CDR1 MGHDK and CDR2 SYGVNS. The junction had 5 bases not matched to a gene; V was cut back by 4 bases and J by 6 bases. The CDR3 protein is CASSGGQGWAEAFF. CDR3 sequence (DNA): TGTGCCAGCAGTGGGGGACAGGGGTGGGCTGAAGCTTTCTTT.

The chain couples TRBV7-2 to TRBJ1-2, with D hard to call. Germline V gene sequence: CDR1 SGHTA, CDR2 FQGNSA. V was clipped by 5 bases and J by 8 bases, with 15 bases between them. The CDR3 loop spans 13 amino acids. This chain's CDR3 is CASSPTTGAGYTF. The CDR3 coding sequence is TGTGCCAGCAGCCCTACGACGGGAGCAGGCTACACCTTC. The complete variable domain, with remaining parts taken from reference TRBV7-2 and TRBJ1-2, reads GAGVSQSPSNKVTEKGKDVELRCDPISGHTALYWYRQSLGQGLEFLIYFQGNSAPDKSGLPSDRFSAERTGGSVSTLTIQRTQQEDSAVYLCASSPTTGAGYTFGSGTRLTVV.

The chain links TRBV2 to TRBJ1-4; D might be TRBD1 (6 bases). This CDR3 is built from 13 residues. From germline, CDR1 is SNHLY and CDR2 FYNNEI. Deletions cut 6 bases from V and 8 bases from J, with 13 bases between. The DNA of the CDR3 is TGTGCCAGCAGCAGGGACATCATCGAAAAACTGTTTTTT. Translated, it gives CASSRDIIEKLFF.

This clone appeared a few times. The rearrangement joins TRBV29-1 to TRBJ2-7, with D possibly called TRBD1 or TRBD2 (5 bases each). V lost 1 base and J 4 bases, leaving 11 bases between the germline ends. This CDR3 comprises 13 residues. The V gene's germline CDR1 is SQVTM and CDR2 ANQGSEA. As DNA, the CDR3 is TGCAGCGTTGAAGGACAGACTAAATACGAGCAGTACTTC. It specifies CSVEGQTKYEQYF.

The J gene is TRBJ1-4, the V gene TRBV13; 7 bases fit TRBD1. Looked up from germline, CDR1 is PRHDT and CDR2 is FYEKMQ (reference sequence). Trimming cost V 5 bases and J 4 bases; bases outside gene matches: 16. The CDR3 consists of 18 residues. CDR3 coding DNA: TGTGCCAGCAGCCTAACCGGGACAGACGATAGACTTAATGAAAAACTGTTTTTT. It encodes CASSLTGTDDRLNEKLFF.

The rearrangement links TRBV30 to TRBJ1-2; D is uncertain. This CDR3 comprises 16 residues. Germline V gene sequence: CDR1 GTSNPN, CDR2 SVGIG (reference sequence). Trimming stripped 1 base from V and 2 bases from J, with 17 bases between. The CDR3 DNA reads TGTGCCTGGAGTGGTCGTAGGAACACGGAAAACTATGGCTACACCTTC. Translated: CAWSGRRNTENYGYTF. Full variable domain (rest looked up from reference TRBV30 and TRBJ1-2): SQTIHQWPATLVQPVGSPLSLECTVEGTSNPNLYWYRQAAGRGLQLLFYSVGIGQISSEVPQNLSASRPQDRQFILSSKKLLLSDSGFYLCAWSGRRNTENYGYTFGSGTRLTVV.

The J gene is TRBJ1-2, the V gene TRBV4-3; D may be TRBD1 (6 bases). V dropped 1 base and J dropped 4 bases, with 16 bases sitting between them. Germline lookup yields CDR1 LGHNA and CDR2 YSLEER. The CDR3 spans 16 residues. CDR3 residues: CASSQGGAGKSYGYTF. The DNA for the CDR3 is TGCGCCAGCAGCCAAGGGGGGGCAGGGAAGTCCTATGGCTACACCTTC.

This clone was observed a few times. CDR3 loop: CSVEGGGGGANVLTF. For the CDR3, the DNA is TGCAGCGTTGAAGGTGGAGGAGGTGGGGCCAACGTCCTGACTTTC. J is TRBJ2-6 and V is TRBV29-1; D is possibly TRBD2 (5 bases). The CDR3 sequence is 15 residues long. Trimming stripped 1 base from V and 3 bases from J, with 10 bases between. Per the germline V gene, CDR1 is SQVTM and CDR2 is ANQGSEA. The full variable domain, completed using reference TRBV29-1 and TRBJ2-6, is SAVISQKPSRDICQRGTSLTIQCQVDSQVTMMFWYRQQPGQSLTLIATANQGSEATYESGFVIDKFPISRPNLTFSTLTVSNMSPEDSSIYLCSVEGGGGGANVLTFGAGSRLTVL.

In this sample, this clone turned up a few times. The chain has TRBV14 and TRBJ1-1; no clear D. This CDR3 is built from 16 residues. V lost 0 bases and J 1 base, leaving 12 bases between the germline ends. Germline V CDR1 and CDR2: SGHDN, FVKESK. For the CDR3, the DNA is TGTGCCAGCAGCCAAGATGCAGGACGGTGGAACACTGAAGCTTTCTTT. It is translated as CASSQDAGRWNTEAFF.

The chain combines TRBV9 with TRBJ2-7; TRBD2 matches 9 bases. V dropped 2 bases and J dropped 6; count of bases not matched to a gene: 6. The germline V gene encodes CDR1 SGDLS and CDR2 YYNGEE. There are 14 residues in the CDR3. The CDR3 region is CASSVLSGGLEQYF. The CDR3 DNA reads TGTGCCAGCAGCGTTCTAAGCGGGGGGCTCGAGCAGTACTTC.

This rearrangement joins TRBV30 to TRBJ1-5, with D hard to call. This CDR3 has 13 residues. Between the trimmed V and J ends, which lost 2 bases and 3 bases, there was a span of 8 bases. CDR1 GTSNPN and CDR2 SVGIG come from the germline V gene (reference sequence). The CDR3 here is CAWSQDFNQPQHF. The DNA of the CDR3 is TGTGCCTGGAGTCAAGATTTCAATCAGCCCCAGCATTTT. Full variable domain (outside the CDR3, taken from reference TRBV30 and TRBJ1-5): SQTIHQWPATLVQPVGSPLSLECTVEGTSNPNLYWYRQAAGRGLQLLFYSVGIGQISSEVPQNLSASRPQDRQFILSSKKLLLSDSGFYLCAWSQDFNQPQHFGDGTRLSIL.

This clone showed up just a few times. The CDR3, as DNA: TGCAGCGTTGCGGAACGGGGGCGTGACATTCAGTACTTC. It translates to CSVAERGRDIQYF. The chain recombines TRBV29-1 with TRBJ2-4; D tentatively fits TRBD1 or TRBD2 (6 bases each). The length of the CDR3 is 13 residues. Per germline, CDR1 SQVTM and CDR2 ANQGSEA. Trimming removed 4 bases at V and 8 bases at J, with 15 bases between.

The rearrangement joins TRBV4-3 to TRBJ2-7; D unclear. Germline V gene lookup returns CDR1 LGHNA and CDR2 YSLEER. This CDR3 is built from 13 residues. Between the trimmed V and J ends, which lost 0 bases and 1 base, there was a span of 4 bases. The chain's CDR3 is CASSQDGSYEQYF. In DNA, the CDR3 is TGCGCCAGCAGCCAAGACGGTTCCTACGAGCAGTACTTC.

The J gene is TRBJ2-1, the V gene TRBV7-8; 9 nucleotides align to TRBD1. The CDR3 contains 15 residues. From germline, CDR1 is SGHVS and CDR2 FQNEAQ. V was pared by 5 bases and J by 8 bases, with 10 bases of the junction left unmatched. The CDR3 reads CASSITGGEGHEQFF. CDR3 nucleotide sequence: TGTGCCAGCAGCATAACAGGGGGCGAGGGCCATGAGCAGTTCTTC.

The genes are TRBV2 and TRBJ1-5; 10 bases line up with TRBD1. The CDR3 is 15 amino acids. With V trimmed by 7 bases and J by 6 bases, 9 bases remained unmatched. Germline CDR1 reads SNHLY; CDR2 reads FYNNEI. CDR3: CASINDRGLGQPQHF. The DNA for the CDR3 is TGTGCCAGCATAAACGACAGGGGGCTAGGTCAGCCCCAGCATTTT.